This TCR beta chain stems from a study of patients and donors after allogeneic stem cell transplantation. MiXCR, applied by TCRdb to the RT-PCR reads, yields one record per CDR3 protein. The sample has about a million distinct CDR3 sequences, 15% to 20% seen once. There are 16 residues in the CDR3. The germline V gene has CDR1 KGHDR and CDR2 SFDVKD. V lost 0 bases, J lost 6 bases, and 3 bases stayed unmatched. This clonotype has more than one count but fewer than ten. The sequencing sample was made of blood, either unsorted or a sorted T cell fraction (not recorded which). The chain couples TRBV24-1 to TRBJ2-1; 11 bases match TRBD2. The TCR comes from a human donor who was either an allogeneic HSCT recipient or a stem cell or donor lymphocyte infusion donor (not recorded which). It is not recorded whose cells these are; they may come from a transplant donor. The CDR3: CATSDLNSGRANEQFF. The CDR3 region has the DNA TGTGCCACCAGTGATTTGAATAGCGGGAGGGCCAATGAGCAGTTCTTC.